This TCR beta chain was captured by sequencing in a study of T cells in Graves' hyperthyroidism and ophthalmopathy. CDR3 length equals 17 residues. The germline V gene has CDR1 SGHNT and CDR2 YENEEA. V was clipped by 4 bases and J by 4 bases; unmatched bases: 8. Template material for amplifying TCR beta CDR3 regions consisted of RNA transcripts. A set of HTBI primers served as the primers for a first-round RT-PCR of the TCR CDR3. TCRdb independently ran MiXCR on the multiplex PCR reads; one entry per CDR3 protein. The data contain approximately 710,000 distinct CDR3 sequences, 17% of them singletons. This chain connects TRBV11-3 to TRBJ2-3; 13 positions agree with TRBD2. The TCR originated in a man aged 50-60 years with Graves' hyperthyroidism. Input material: blood. For the CDR3, the DNA is TGTGCCAGCAGCTACAGACTAGCGGGAGGAGGTGCAGATACGCAGTATTTT. Residues: CASSYRLAGGGADTQYF.